This T cell receptor (beta chain) emerged from a study of identical twins. This clonotype has a handful of counts. Trimming removed 6 bases at V and 2 bases at J, with 11 bases between. Germline CDR1 and CDR2: MNHEY and SMNVEV (reference sequence). This CDR3 has 13 residues. TCRdb re-derived calls from the 5' RACE reads in MiXCR, one entry per CDR3 protein. The sample lists 350,000 to 500,000 distinct CDR3 sequences, approximately 17% occurring once. The source material was naive T cells sorted from blood. The clonotype was recovered from a man over 45 in good health. The chain has TRBV27 and TRBJ2-7, with D uncertain. The CDR3 nucleotides are TGTGCCAGCAGGACGGCGGCCCCCTACGAGCAGTACTTC. It specifies CASRTAAPYEQYF.